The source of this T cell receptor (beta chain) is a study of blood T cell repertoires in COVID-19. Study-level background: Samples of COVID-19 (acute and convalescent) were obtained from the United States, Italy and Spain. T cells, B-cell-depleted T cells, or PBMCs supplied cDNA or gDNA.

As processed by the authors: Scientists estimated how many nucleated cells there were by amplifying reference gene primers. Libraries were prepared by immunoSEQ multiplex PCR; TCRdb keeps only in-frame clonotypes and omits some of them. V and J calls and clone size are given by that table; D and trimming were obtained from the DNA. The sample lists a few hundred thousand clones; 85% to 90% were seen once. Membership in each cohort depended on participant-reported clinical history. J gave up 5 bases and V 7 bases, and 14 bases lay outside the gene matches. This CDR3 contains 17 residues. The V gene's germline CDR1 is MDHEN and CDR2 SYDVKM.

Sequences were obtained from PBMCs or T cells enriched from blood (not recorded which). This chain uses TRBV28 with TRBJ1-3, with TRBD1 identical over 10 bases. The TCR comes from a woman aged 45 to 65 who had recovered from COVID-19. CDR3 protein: CASTEPNRQGARNTIYF. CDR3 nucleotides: TGTGCCAGCACCGAACCAAATCGACAGGGGGCAAGAAACACCATATATTTT.